Following are 27 T cell receptor beta chains from one sample sequenced in a study of control samples from healthy donors and cancer patients. TCRdb keeps only in-frame clones here, not all; method: immunoSEQ multiplex PCR. The sample has around 150,000 clones, around 96% seen once. Sequenced: blood. Source of these receptors: a woman in her twenties or thirties in good health.

CDR3 nucleotide sequence: TGTGCCAGCATCATACAGGGGGGAAACTATGGCTACACCTTC. Protein product: CASIIQGGNYGYTF. The chain joins TRBV2 to TRBJ1-2; 8 positions agree with TRBD1. Germline V gene sequence: CDR1 SNHLY, CDR2 FYNNEI. V was pared by 7 bases and J by 2 bases, with 6 bases of the junction left unmatched. This CDR3 region has 14 residues.

V usage is TRBV5-1 and J usage is TRBJ2-5; no clear D. Between the trimmed V and J ends, which lost 0 bases and 1 base, there was a span of 7 bases. The CDR3 is made up of 14 amino acids. Germline V gene data show CDR1 as SGHRS and CDR2 as YFSETQ. The CDR3 sequence is CASSLDRSQETQYF. The DNA of the CDR3 is TGCGCCAGCAGCTTGGATCGGAGCCAAGAGACCCAGTACTTC.

The chain has TRBV7-9 and TRBJ1-1; TRBD1 is a possible D gene (6 bases). The CDR3 spans 14 residues. V dropped 5 bases and J dropped 1 base, with 11 bases sitting between them. Germline lookup yields CDR1 SEHNR and CDR2 FQNEAQ (reference sequence). CDR3 nucleotides: TGTGCCAGCAGCCGAGACAGGACGAACACTGAAGCTTTCTTT. It translates to CASSRDRTNTEAFF. Using reference TRBV7-9 and TRBJ1-1 for the parts outside the CDR3, the full variable domain is DTGVSQNPRHKITKRGQNVTFRCDPISEHNRLYWYRQTLGQGPEFLTYFQNEAQLEKSRLLSDRFSAERPKGSFSTLEIQRTEQGDSAMYLCASSRDRTNTEAFFGQGTRLTVV.

This chain links TRBV9 with TRBJ2-2, with 10 bases identical to TRBD2. Germline CDR1 SGDLS, CDR2 YYNGEE. The junction had 6 bases not matched to a gene; V was cut back by 3 bases and J by 7 bases. The CDR3 covers 15 residues. Here the CDR3 reads CASSAGLARVGELFF. Written as DNA, the CDR3 is TGTGCCAGCAGCGCGGGACTAGCGCGTGTCGGGGAGCTGTTTTTT.

V usage is TRBV19 and J usage is TRBJ2-1, with TRBD2 identical over 7 bases. The V and J ends lost 4 bases and 4 bases, in that order; junction bases with no gene match: 1. CDR1 LNHDA and CDR2 SQIVND come from the germline V gene (reference sequence). The CDR3 contains 13 residues. This chain's CDR3 is CASSSGSYNEQFF. CDR3 coding DNA: TGTGCCAGTAGTAGCGGGAGTTACAATGAGCAGTTCTTC.

The CDR3 region has the DNA TGTGCCAGCACCGGTGGGACCCAACCCAATCAGCCCCAGCATTTT. It encodes CASTGGTQPNQPQHF. The genes are TRBV6-5 and TRBJ1-5, with D maybe TRBD1 (5 bases). This CDR3 contains 15 residues. V dropped 7 bases and J dropped 3 bases, with 16 bases sitting between them. Germline CDR1 is MNHEY and CDR2 is SVGAGI.

This clone was counted once. The gene calls are TRBV7-3 and TRBJ2-3; D unclear. The germline V gene encodes CDR1 SGHTA and CDR2 FQGTGA. The length of the CDR3 is 14 residues. V was clipped by 4 bases and J by 2 bases, with 10 bases between them. The CDR3 is CASSSGELTDTQYF. Here the CDR3 DNA reads TGTGCCAGCAGCTCTGGAGAACTCACAGATACGCAGTATTTT.

The chain combines TRBV5-6 with TRBJ1-5; D perhaps matches TRBD1 (6 bases). V lost 1 base and J 1 base, leaving 18 bases between the germline ends. Germline V gives CDR1 SGHDT, CDR2 YYEEEE. The CDR3 length is 18 residues. CDR3 region: CASSLRGQTFGSNQPQHF. CDR3 DNA sequence: TGTGCCAGCAGCTTGCGCGGACAGACGTTCGGGAGCAATCAGCCCCAGCATTTT.

The chain employs TRBV29-1 and TRBJ2-2; 11 nucleotides line up with TRBD1. This CDR3 spans 17 amino acids. V lost 1 base, J lost 4 bases, and 8 bases stayed unmatched. Germline V gene lookup returns CDR1 SQVTM and CDR2 ANQGSEA. CDR3 sequence (DNA): TGCAGCGTTGAAGTAGAGGACAGGGGGCCGGGCACCGGGGAGCTGTTTTTT. Translated, it gives CSVEVEDRGPGTGELFF.

This chain links TRBV7-6 with TRBJ2-3; 11 nucleotides align to TRBD1. There are 18 residues in the CDR3. CDR1 is SGHVS and CDR2 is FNYEAQ in the germline V gene. J was trimmed by 1 base and V by 8 bases; bases with no gene match: 14. CDR3 coding DNA: TGTGCCAGCTCCCTGGGGACAGGGGGAAGGTTGGGCACAGATACGCAGTATTTT. Translating it yields CASSLGTGGRLGTDTQYF.

The rearrangement joins TRBV10-3 to TRBJ1-1; unclear D gene. From germline, CDR1 is ENHRY and CDR2 SYGVKD. The CDR3 has 11 amino acids. The V gene lost 6 bases and the J gene lost 1 base, with 3 bases spanning the gap. Here the CDR3 reads CAIRSNTEAFF. CDR3 bases: TGTGCCATCAGGTCGAACACTGAAGCTTTCTTT.

The chain uses TRBV5-1 and TRBJ2-5, with 9 bases that match TRBD2. This CDR3 contains 17 residues. The V gene's germline CDR1 is SGHRS and CDR2 YFSETQ. Trimming took 4 bases from V and 7 from J; bases not matched to a gene: 17. The CDR3 region is CASSLQWGRGGPRTQYF. The DNA of the CDR3 is TGCGCCAGCAGCCTCCAATGGGGGCGGGGGGGCCCCAGGACCCAGTACTTC.

V is TRBV15 and J is TRBJ1-2; no firm D call. This CDR3 spans 15 amino acids. The germline CDR1 and CDR2 sequences are LNHNV and YYDKDF (reference sequence). V lost 5 bases, J lost 4 bases, and 17 bases lay in between. CDR3 DNA: TGTGCCACCAGCCGTCGGACTGATCGGGGCTATGGCTACACCTTC. It translates to CATSRRTDRGYGYTF.

This clone was seen only a few times. The chain uses TRBV12-3 or TRBV12-4 and TRBJ2-1, with D possibly being TRBD1 (5 bases). The CDR3 length is 12 residues. The ends were cut back, 5 bases at V and 7 bases at J, with 9 bases in the middle. Here the CDR3 reads CASSPQGNEQFF. CDR3 nucleotide sequence: TGTGCCAGCAGTCCTCAGGGAAATGAGCAGTTCTTC.

J is TRBJ1-2 and V is TRBV4-2; possibly TRBD1 for D (5 bases). The CDR3 consists of 16 residues. V lost 1 base to trimming and J lost 5 bases, with 17 bases between them. Germline V gene sequence: CDR1 LGHNA, CDR2 YNFKEQ. The chain's CDR3 is CASSQGAGKGPYGYTF. The CDR3 region has the DNA TGTGCCAGCAGCCAAGGGGCAGGGAAGGGCCCGTATGGCTACACCTTC.

V gene TRBV27 combines with J gene TRBJ1-5; TRBD1 aligns across 9 bases. From germline, CDR1 is MNHEY and CDR2 SMNVEV (reference sequence). V was clipped by 9 bases and J by 4 bases; unmatched bases: 4. The CDR3 runs to 13 residues. CDR3 DNA sequence: TGTGCCAGTTCCGGGACAGGGAATCAGCCCCAGCATTTT. Its translation: CASSGTGNQPQHF.

V is TRBV19 and J is TRBJ1-1; 8 nucleotides line up with TRBD1. Germline V CDR1 and CDR2: LNHDA, SQIVND (reference sequence). J was trimmed by 2 bases and V by 8 bases; bases with no gene match: 4. This CDR3 comprises 13 residues. CDR3 loop: CASLQGANTEAFF. CDR3 sequence (DNA): TGTGCCAGTCTTCAGGGGGCAAACACTGAAGCTTTCTTT. Together with reference TRBV19 and TRBJ1-1, the CDR3 gives the full variable domain: DGGITQSPKYLFRKEGQNVTLSCEQNLNHDAMYWYRQDPGQGLRLIYYSQIVNDFQKGDIAEGYSVSREKKESFPLTVTSAQKNPTAFYLCASLQGANTEAFFGQGTRLTVV.

The chain couples TRBV11-2 to TRBJ2-1; D possibly corresponds to TRBD1 (5 bases). Per the germline V gene, CDR1 is SGHAT and CDR2 is FQNNGV. Trimming removed 4 bases at V and 2 bases at J, with 12 bases between. This CDR3 region has 15 residues. CDR3 region: CASSYDQGPYNEQFF. The CDR3 DNA is TGTGCCAGCAGCTATGACCAGGGCCCCTACAATGAGCAGTTCTTC.

The gene calls are TRBV30 and TRBJ1-5; D is unresolved. Deletions cut 1 base from V and 2 bases from J, with 6 bases between. Per the germline V gene, CDR1 is GTSNPN and CDR2 is SVGIG (reference sequence). This CDR3 has 13 amino acids. The CDR3 spells CAWSGSGNQPQHF. In nucleotides, the CDR3 is TGTGCCTGGAGTGGCAGTGGCAATCAGCCCCAGCATTTT.

The CDR3 here is CASSQVQGARSPLHF. The CDR3 nucleotides are TGTGCCAGCAGCCAAGTACAGGGTGCAAGATCACCCCTCCACTTT. The chain joins TRBV3-1 (or the pseudogene TRBV3-2) to TRBJ1-6; D is perhaps TRBD1 (6 bases). V lost 1 base and J lost 10, with 14 bases in between. Germline V lookup: CDR1 LGHDT, CDR2 YNNKEL (reference sequence). The CDR3 is 15 amino acids.

The chain recombines TRBV4-2 with TRBJ1-5; no definite D call. Germline V lookup: CDR1 LGHNA, CDR2 YNFKEQ. The CDR3 loop spans 17 amino acids. Trimming left V 3 bases short and J 7 bases short, with 22 bases between. Written as DNA, the CDR3 is TGTGCCAGCAGCCAGACATTCGAGACGAGGGCGTGGCAGCCCCAGCATTTT. Amino acids: CASSQTFETRAWQPQHF.

This sequence joins TRBV7-6 and TRBJ2-1, with TRBD1 as a possible D gene (5 bases). The V end was cut by 5 bases, the J end by 0 bases, with 11 bases between. The CDR3 loop spans 15 amino acids. Germline V gene lookup returns CDR1 SGHVS and CDR2 FNYEAQ. The CDR3 region has the DNA TGTGCCAGCAGCGCAAAAGACAGCTCCTACAATGAGCAGTTCTTC. This translates into CASSAKDSSYNEQFF.

The rearrangement uses TRBV7-2 and TRBJ1-3; D unresolved. Trimming removed 2 bases at V and 8 bases at J, with 10 bases between. Germline CDR1 reads SGHTA; CDR2 reads FQGNSA. CDR3 length: 13 amino acids. The CDR3 here is CASSLFRRDTIYF. As DNA, the CDR3 is TGTGCCAGCAGCTTATTTCGCCGCGACACCATATATTTT.

The chain has TRBV24-1 and TRBJ2-2; the match to TRBD1 covers 7 bases. Germline values: CDR1 KGHDR, CDR2 SFDVKD. CDR3 length equals 17 residues. V gave up 5 bases and J gave up 4 bases; unmatched junction bases: 12. CDR3 in amino acids: CATSAPAQGVITGELFF. DNA for the CDR3: TGTGCCACCAGTGCCCCTGCTCAGGGGGTCATCACCGGGGAGCTGTTTTTT.

The V and J genes are TRBV6-4 and TRBJ2-2; unclear D gene. The germline V gene has CDR1 MRHNA and CDR2 SNTAGT. Trimming shortened V by 4 bases and J by 2 bases, and 8 bases separated the two germline ends. The CDR3 sequence is 14 residues long. The CDR3 region has the DNA TGTGCCAGCAGTGCGAGCCCTAACACCGGGGAGCTGTTTTTT. It is translated as CASSASPNTGELFF.

The rearrangement links TRBV27 to TRBJ2-1; D is unclear. Germline values: CDR1 MNHEY, CDR2 SMNVEV (reference sequence). Between the trimmed V and J ends, which lost 5 bases and 5 bases, there was a span of 7 bases. This CDR3 has 12 residues. The CDR3 nucleotides are TGTGCCAGCAGTCAAAACGACAATGAGCAGTTCTTC. The encoded protein is CASSQNDNEQFF.

The DNA for the CDR3 is TGTGCCAGCAGGTCCGTTGTATATCTACAGCCCCAGCATTTT. Its protein is CASRSVVYLQPQHF. The chain recombines TRBV28 with TRBJ1-5; no reliable D call. The CDR3 contains 14 residues. Trimming stripped 6 bases from V and 7 bases from J, with 16 bases between. The germline CDR1 and CDR2 sequences are MDHEN and SYDVKM.